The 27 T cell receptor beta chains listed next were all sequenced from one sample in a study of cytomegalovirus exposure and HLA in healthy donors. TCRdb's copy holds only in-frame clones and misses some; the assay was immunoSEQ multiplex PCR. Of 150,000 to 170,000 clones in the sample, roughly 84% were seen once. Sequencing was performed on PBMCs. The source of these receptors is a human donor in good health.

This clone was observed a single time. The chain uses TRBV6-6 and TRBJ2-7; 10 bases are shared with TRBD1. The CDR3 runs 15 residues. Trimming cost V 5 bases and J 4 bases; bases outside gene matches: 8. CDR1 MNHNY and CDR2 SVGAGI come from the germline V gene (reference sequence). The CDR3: CASSNPRDRGYEQYF. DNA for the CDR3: TGTGCCAGCAGTAACCCCCGGGACAGGGGTTACGAGCAGTACTTC.

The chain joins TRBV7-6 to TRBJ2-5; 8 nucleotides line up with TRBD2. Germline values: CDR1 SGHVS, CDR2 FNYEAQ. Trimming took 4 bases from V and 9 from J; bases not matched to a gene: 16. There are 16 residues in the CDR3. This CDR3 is CASSSHQRERPVAQYF. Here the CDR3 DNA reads TGTGCCAGCAGCTCCCACCAGCGGGAGCGCCCGGTGGCCCAGTACTTC.

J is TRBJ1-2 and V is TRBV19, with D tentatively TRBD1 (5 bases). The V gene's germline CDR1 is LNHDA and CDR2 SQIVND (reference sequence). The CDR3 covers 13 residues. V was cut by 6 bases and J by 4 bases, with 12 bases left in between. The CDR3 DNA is TGTGCCAGTAGGGACCAGGGTCGCTATGGCTACACCTTC. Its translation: CASRDQGRYGYTF.

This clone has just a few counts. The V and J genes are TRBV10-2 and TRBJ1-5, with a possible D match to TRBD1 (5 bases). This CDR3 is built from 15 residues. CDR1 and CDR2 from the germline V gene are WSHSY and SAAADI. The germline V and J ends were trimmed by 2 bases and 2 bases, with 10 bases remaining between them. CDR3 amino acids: CASSEGGGGNQPQHF. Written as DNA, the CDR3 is TGCGCCAGCAGTGAGGGGGGAGGGGGCAATCAGCCCCAGCATTTT.

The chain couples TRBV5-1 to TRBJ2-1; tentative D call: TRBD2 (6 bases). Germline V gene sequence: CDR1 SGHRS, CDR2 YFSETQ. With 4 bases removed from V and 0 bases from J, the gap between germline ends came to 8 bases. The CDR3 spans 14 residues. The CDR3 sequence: CASSRESSYNEQFF. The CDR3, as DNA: TGCGCCAGCAGCCGGGAGTCCTCCTACAATGAGCAGTTCTTC.

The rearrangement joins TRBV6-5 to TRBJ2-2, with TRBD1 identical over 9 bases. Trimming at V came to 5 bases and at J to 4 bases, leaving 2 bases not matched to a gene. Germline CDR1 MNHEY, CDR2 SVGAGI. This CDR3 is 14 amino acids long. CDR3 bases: TGTGCCAGCAGTCAGACAGGGGGCACCGGGGAGCTGTTTTTT. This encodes CASSQTGGTGELFF.

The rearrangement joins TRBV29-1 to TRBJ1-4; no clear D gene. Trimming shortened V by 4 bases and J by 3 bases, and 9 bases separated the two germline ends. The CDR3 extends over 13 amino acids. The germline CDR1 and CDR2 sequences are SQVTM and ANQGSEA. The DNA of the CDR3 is TGCAGCGTTGTCGAAGCGTCTAATGAAAAACTGTTTTTT. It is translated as CSVVEASNEKLFF.

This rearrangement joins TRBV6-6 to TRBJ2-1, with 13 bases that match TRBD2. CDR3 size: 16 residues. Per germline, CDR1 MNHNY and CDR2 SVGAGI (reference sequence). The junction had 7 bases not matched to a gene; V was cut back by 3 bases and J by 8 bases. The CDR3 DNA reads TGTGCCAGCAGTTATGGGACTAGCGGGAAAGAGTATGAGCAGTTCTTC. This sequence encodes CASSYGTSGKEYEQFF.

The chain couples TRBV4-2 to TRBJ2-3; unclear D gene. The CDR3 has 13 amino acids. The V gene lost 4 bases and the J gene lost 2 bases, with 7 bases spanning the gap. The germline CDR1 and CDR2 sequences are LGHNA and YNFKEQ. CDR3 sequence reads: CASSLHNTDTQYF. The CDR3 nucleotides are TGTGCCAGCAGCCTCCACAACACAGATACGCAGTATTTT.

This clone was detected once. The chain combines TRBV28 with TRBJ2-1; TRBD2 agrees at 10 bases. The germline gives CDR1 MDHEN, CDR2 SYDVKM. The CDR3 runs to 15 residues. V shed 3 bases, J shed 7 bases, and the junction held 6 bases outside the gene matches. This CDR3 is CASSFTSGKVNEQFF. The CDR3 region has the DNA TGTGCCAGCAGTTTTACTAGCGGGAAGGTAAATGAGCAGTTCTTC.

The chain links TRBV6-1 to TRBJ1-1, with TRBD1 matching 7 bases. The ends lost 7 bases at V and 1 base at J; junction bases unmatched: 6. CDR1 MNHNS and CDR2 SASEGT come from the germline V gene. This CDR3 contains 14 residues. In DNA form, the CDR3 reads TGTGCCAGCAATTTTCGGGACAGGAACACTGAAGCTTTCTTT. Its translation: CASNFRDRNTEAFF.

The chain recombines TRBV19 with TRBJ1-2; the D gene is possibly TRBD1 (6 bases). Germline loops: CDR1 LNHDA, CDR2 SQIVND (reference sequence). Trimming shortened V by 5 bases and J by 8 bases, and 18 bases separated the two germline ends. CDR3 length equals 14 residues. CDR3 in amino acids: CASSRTGTYLGYTF. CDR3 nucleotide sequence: TGTGCCAGTAGTCGAACAGGGACCTATCTCGGCTACACCTTC.

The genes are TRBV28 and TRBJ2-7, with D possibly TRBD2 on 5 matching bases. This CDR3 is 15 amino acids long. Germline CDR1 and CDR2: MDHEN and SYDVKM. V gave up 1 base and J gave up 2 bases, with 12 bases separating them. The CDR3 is CASSLYGVWAYEQYF. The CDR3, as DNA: TGTGCCAGCAGTTTATACGGGGTCTGGGCCTACGAGCAGTACTTC. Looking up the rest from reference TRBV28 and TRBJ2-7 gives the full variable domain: DVKVTQSSRYLVKRTGEKVFLECVQDMDHENMFWYRQDPGLGLRLIYFSYDVKMKEKGDIPEGYSVSREKKERFSLILESASTNQTSMYLCASSLYGVWAYEQYFGPGTRLTVT.

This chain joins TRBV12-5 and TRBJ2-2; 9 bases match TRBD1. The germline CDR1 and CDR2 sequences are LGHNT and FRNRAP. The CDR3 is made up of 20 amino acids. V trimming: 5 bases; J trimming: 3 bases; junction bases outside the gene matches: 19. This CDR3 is CASGLRLAGQGRAHTGELFF. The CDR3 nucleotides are TGTGCTAGTGGTCTCCGGTTGGCGGGACAGGGCAGGGCGCACACCGGGGAGCTGTTTTTT.

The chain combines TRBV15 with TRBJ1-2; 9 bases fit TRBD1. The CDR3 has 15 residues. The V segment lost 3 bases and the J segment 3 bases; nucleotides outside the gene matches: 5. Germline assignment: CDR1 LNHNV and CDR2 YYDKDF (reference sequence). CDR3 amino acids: CATSRPGQGDYGYTF. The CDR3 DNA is TGTGCCACCAGCAGGCCGGGACAGGGAGACTATGGCTACACCTTC.

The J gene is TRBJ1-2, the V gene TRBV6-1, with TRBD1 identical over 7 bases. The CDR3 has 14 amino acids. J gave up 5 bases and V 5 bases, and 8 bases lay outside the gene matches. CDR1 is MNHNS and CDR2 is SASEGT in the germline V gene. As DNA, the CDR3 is TGTGCCAGCAGTCCACGGGACAGCAATTATGGCTACACCTTC. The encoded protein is CASSPRDSNYGYTF.

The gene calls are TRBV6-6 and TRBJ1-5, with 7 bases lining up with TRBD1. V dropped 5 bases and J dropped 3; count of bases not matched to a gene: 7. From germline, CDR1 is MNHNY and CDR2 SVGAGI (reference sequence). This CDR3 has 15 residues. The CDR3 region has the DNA TGTGCCAGCAGTGTCGACAGGGTCCCCAATCAGCCCCAGCATTTT. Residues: CASSVDRVPNQPQHF.

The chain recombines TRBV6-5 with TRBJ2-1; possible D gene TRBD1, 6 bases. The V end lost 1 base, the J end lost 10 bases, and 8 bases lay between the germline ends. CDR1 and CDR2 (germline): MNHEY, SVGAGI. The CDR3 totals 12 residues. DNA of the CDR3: TGTGCCAGCAGTTACTTGCAGGGGGAGCAGTTCTTC. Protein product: CASSYLQGEQFF.

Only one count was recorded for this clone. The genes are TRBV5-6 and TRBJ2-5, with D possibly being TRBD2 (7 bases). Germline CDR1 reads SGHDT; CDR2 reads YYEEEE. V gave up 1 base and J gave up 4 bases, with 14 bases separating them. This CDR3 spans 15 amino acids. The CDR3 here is CASSLTGGRRETQYF. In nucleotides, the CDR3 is TGTGCCAGCAGCTTGACGGGGGGCAGGCGAGAGACCCAGTACTTC.

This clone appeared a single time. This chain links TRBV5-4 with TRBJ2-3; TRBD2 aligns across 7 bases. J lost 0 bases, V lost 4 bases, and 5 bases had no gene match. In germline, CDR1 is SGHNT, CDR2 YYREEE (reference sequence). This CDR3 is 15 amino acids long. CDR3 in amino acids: CASSKAGSSTDTQYF. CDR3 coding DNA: TGTGCCAGCAGCAAAGCGGGATCCAGCACAGATACGCAGTATTTT.

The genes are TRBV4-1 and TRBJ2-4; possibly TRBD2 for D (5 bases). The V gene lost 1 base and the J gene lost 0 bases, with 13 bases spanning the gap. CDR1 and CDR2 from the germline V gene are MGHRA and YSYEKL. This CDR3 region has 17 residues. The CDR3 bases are TGCGCCAGCAGCCAAGGGAGCGGTTATCTAGCCAAAAACATTCAGTACTTC. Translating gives CASSQGSGYLAKNIQYF.

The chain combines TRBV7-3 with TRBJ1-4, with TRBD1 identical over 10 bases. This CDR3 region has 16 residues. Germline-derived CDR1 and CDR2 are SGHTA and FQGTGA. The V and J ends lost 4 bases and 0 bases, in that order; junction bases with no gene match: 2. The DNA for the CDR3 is TGTGCCAGCAGCTCCGGACAGGGGGCAACTAATGAAAAACTGTTTTTT. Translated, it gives CASSSGQGATNEKLFF.

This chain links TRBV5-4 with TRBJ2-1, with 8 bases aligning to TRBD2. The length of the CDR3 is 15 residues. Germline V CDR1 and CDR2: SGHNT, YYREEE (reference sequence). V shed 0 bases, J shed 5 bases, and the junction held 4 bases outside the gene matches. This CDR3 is CASSLAGRGDNEQFF. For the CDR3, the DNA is TGTGCCAGCAGCTTGGCCGGGAGGGGGGACAATGAGCAGTTCTTC.

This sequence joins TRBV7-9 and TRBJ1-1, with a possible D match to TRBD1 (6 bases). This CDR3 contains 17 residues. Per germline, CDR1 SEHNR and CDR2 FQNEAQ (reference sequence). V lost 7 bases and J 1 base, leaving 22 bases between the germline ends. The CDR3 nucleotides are TGTGCCAGCACCTACCGGGGGGCGCCTAGCTCGAACACTGAAGCTTTCTTT. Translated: CASTYRGAPSSNTEAFF.

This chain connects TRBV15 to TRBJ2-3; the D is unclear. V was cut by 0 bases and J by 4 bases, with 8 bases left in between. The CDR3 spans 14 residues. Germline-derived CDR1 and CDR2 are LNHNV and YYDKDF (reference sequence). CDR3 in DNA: TGTGCCACCAGCAGAGATTCGGTAGCAGATACGCAGTATTTT. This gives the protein CATSRDSVADTQYF.

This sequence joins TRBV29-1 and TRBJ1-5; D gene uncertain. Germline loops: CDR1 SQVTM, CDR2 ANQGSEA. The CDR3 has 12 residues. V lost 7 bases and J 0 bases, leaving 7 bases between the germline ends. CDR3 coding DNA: TGCAGCGCCGGGGATAGCAATCAGCCCCAGCATTTT. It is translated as CSAGDSNQPQHF.

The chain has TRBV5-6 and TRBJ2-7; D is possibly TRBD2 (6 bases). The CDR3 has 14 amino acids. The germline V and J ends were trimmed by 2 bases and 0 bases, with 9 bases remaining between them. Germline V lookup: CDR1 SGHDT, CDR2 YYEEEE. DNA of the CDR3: TGTGCCAGCAGCTTAGGAGGGAACTCCTACGAGCAGTACTTC. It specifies CASSLGGNSYEQYF.